The TCR beta chain under discussion was sequenced for a study of cytomegalovirus exposure and HLA in healthy donors (dated by TCRdb to 2015 to 2018). Looking at the study overall: An earlier analysis of several hundred of the donors reported approximately 260 Gb of sequence data and 100 million to 120 million unique TCR beta sequences obtained from about 179 million T cells. An early release that covered about 600 HLA-typed donors contained about 300 gigabases of sequencing data and tens of millions of unique TCR sequences. Of the roughly 420 genotyped donors, roughly 80% were placed in the genetic ancestry cluster associated with self-reported Caucasian donors. The study aimed to test whether cataloging public T cell receptors could reveal signatures of past pathogen exposure. The T cell repertoires of roughly 660 subjects were profiled by immunosequencing and related to cytomegalovirus serostatus. In addition to the first cohort of around 670 subjects, a separate validation cohort of about 120 different subjects was used. To predict cytomegalovirus infection status, the study combined high-throughput TCR immunosequencing, statistical association of individual TCRs with disease status, and machine learning. To study patterns of TCR occurrence, a later analysis re-analyzed previously published TCR beta repertoires from several hundred donors and added high-resolution HLA genotyping. In the later analysis, no new phenotypic data were used to find candidate immune exposures; instead, reliance was placed on TCR beta sequences and their occurrence across donors. An earlier analysis of several hundred of the donors applied high-throughput TCR beta sequencing to assess whether each TCR beta V gene segment acted as functional or pseudogenic. Donor age, sex, ethnicity and CMV serostatus were compiled alongside the repertoire data. A later genetic analysis used genome-wide SNP genotypes for about three fifths of the 666 donors, treating that subset as a discovery cohort. All discovery cohort repertoires had been generated using a single sequencing platform. HLA typing included class I and class II loci at four-digit resolution. Typing coverage differed by locus: A, B, C, DRB1 and DQB1 were typed in roughly 629-640 donors, DQA1 in 500 to 550, DPA1 in some 600, and DPB1 in 450 to 480. Because of strong linkage in the cohort, five DR-DQ haplotypes were treated as single units for association and clustering. Across about 380 genotyped donors of the cohort, an average of approximately 240,000 unique TCR beta nucleotide sequences per donor were sequenced, and roughly 20% of those sequences were non-productive.

The trim is 8 bases for V and 1 base for J, with a gap of 11 bases between the germline ends. The CDR3, from cysteine to phenylalanine, totals 14 residues. Only CDR3 DNA is held: 42 bases, read in frame from base 1. This clone was counted between two and nine times. There is no known antigen for this receptor. There are no base qualities to consult, and no much larger clone falls within one base. The library was generated by the immunoSEQ multiplex PCR assay. For the multiplex PCR, a mixture combining 60 forward primers for TCR Vbeta segments and 13 reverse primers for TCR Jbeta segments was used. The CDR3 region of rearranged TCR beta genes was amplified from genomic DNA with a multiplex PCR assay. Amplified TCR beta libraries were sequenced as 87-base-pair reads on the Illumina HiSeq System. The paper's processing steps were these. Across the roughly 600 repertoires, a later analysis counted 78 million or so unique TCR beta chains, around 11 million of which were shared by at least two donors. Raw reads were error-corrected and collapsed into unique sequences by a nearest-neighbor algorithm in which closely related sequences were merged to remove PCR and sequencing errors. Alignment of CDR3 sequences to IMGT reference sequences was used to assign V, D and J gene segments. For a sequence to be retained, a match of at least six nucleotides was required to both a V gene segment and a J gene segment. A rearrangement counted as productive if the CDR3 had no stop codons and remained in frame with V and J, and every other rearrangement counted as non-productive. CDR3 was defined according to IMGT convention as the region running from the second conserved V-encoded cysteine to the conserved J-encoded phenylalanine. In an earlier analysis of roughly 610 of the donors, sequences lacking an unambiguous match to a single V gene segment were excluded. An earlier analysis of some 500 of the donors classified V segments as functional when productive rearrangements were above 56.7% and as segregating when the standard deviation between donors was above 5%. A statistical classification framework was built for diagnosing cytomegalovirus status from the catalog of TCR beta chain sequences. V and J gene assignment, in a later analysis, came from comparing TCR nucleotide sequences with IMGT/GENE-DB human TR gene sequences. A later analysis assigned CDR3 sequences and most-parsimonious VDJ recombination scenarios with the TCRdist pipeline. A later analysis defined each TCR beta chain by its CDR3 amino acid sequence plus V-gene family, and excluded reads lacking a unique V-gene family. In a later analysis, approximately 590 highly shared, low-generation-probability nucleotide sequences were removed to address suspected cross-contamination and a sequencing artifact. For each public chain, a later analysis derived a clonal expansion index from normalized ranks of inferred template counts within each repertoire. A later analysis computed generation probabilities with a VDJ recombination model fitted to out-of-frame rearrangements, and checked the results against IGoR. Hypergeometric tests were used in a later analysis to score TCR-TCR, TCR-HLA and TCR-CMV co-occurrence, with a repertoire-size bias correction applied to the TCR pairs. A later analysis estimated false discovery rates by permuting HLA or CMV assignments 20 times. In a later analysis, co-occurring TCRs were grouped with DBSCAN, and TCRdist sequence similarity was added when clustering was performed within HLA-allele-positive subsets. For co-occurrence clustering, repertoires with fewer than 30,000 or more than 120,000 public chains were excluded, along with a handful of repertoires with anomalous nucleotide sharing. TCRdb took over this immuneACCESS table, retaining in-frame rearrangements with V and J assigned. Such tables are incomplete; in checked studies, under half of the missing clones stem from an unresolved V gene, and the remainder is unexplained. V, J and clone size are taken as reported in that table, and D and trimming were inferred from the DNA itself. The sample profile shows 210,000 or so clones; 83% of them were found once. The top ten constitute about 1.4% of the sample.

The cohort comprised fewer than 750 healthy bone marrow donors. All cohort members were sampled while nominally healthy, although unrecorded immune exposures were likely present. The donor was CMV seronegative and belonged to the group of several hundred seronegative cohort members. A peripheral blood sample was collected from each donor, and TCR beta sequencing was performed on peripheral blood mononuclear cells. Genomic DNA was extracted from the blood cell samples with the Qiagen DNeasy Blood Extraction Kit. Study-wide findings and limitations: In vitro tests confirmed that a few of the cytomegalovirus-associated TCR beta chains recognize cytomegalovirus antigens. The study listed 164 TCR beta chains as associated with cytomegalovirus. The sequencing pipeline was judged likely to have produced a cluster of highly shared sequence variants as a technical artifact. Most TCR sequences were seen in very few donors, while some public TCRs were found in many individuals. Because the 87-base-pair reads could not distinguish some IMGT-functional V segments, including TRBV6-2 and TRBV6-3, those segments were excluded. According to a later genetic analysis, donors in an Asian-associated ancestry cluster had fewer N-insertions in productive TCRs than the approximately 610-donor mean. In a later genetic analysis, a missense DCLRE1C variant was associated with V-gene and J-gene trimming of TCR beta chains, and the association was replicated in an independent cohort. It was suggested by the authors that the approach could potentially be generalized to other disease states and immunological phenotypes. Linkage disequilibrium might explain the correlated functional status among segregating V segments, but an unknown experimental factor could not be excluded. In a later analysis, the rate of TCR association differed among HLA loci, with DRB1 alleles having the most associated TCRs and HLA-C alleles having the fewest. Sequencing depth was assumed to be roughly uniform across donors in the presence/absence analyses, though that assumption may not hold. Compared with equally common non-associated chains, HLA-associated TCR beta chains in a later analysis were more clonally expanded and had lower generation probabilities. An earlier analysis of around 540 of the donors showed that most TCR beta V segments appeared in productive rearrangements either about 87% or about 30% of the time, which broadly matched IMGT annotations. A further reported finding was that TCR beta sequences accurately predicted the HLA-A and HLA-B alleles for most subjects in the first cohort. In this cohort, only TCR beta chains were sequenced, and detectable features were limited by the absence of alpha or paired-chain data. In a later analysis, several top co-occurrence clusters were reported to appear linked to parvovirus B19, influenza, CMV and Epstein-Barr virus. Roughly 15 rarely observed V segments, including chromosome 9 orphons, were excluded from the earlier analysis of some 590 of the donors because counts were too low. The only immune exposure information available for the cohort was CMV serostatus. In a later analysis, most CMV-associated TCR beta chains were found to appear HLA-restricted, with HLA associations seemingly driven largely by CMV exposure. Cytomegalovirus status was reported to be diagnosed by the classifier with high specificity and sensitivity in both the original and validation cohorts. Assigning TCR associations to individual alleles was difficult when HLA alleles, especially DR and DQ, strongly co-occurred. A later analysis associated about 16,000 TCR beta sequences with specific HLA alleles at a false discovery rate of 0.05. HLA typing was unavailable for some donors at each locus, so association tests used only the typed subset.

The receptor comes from a girl between 10 and 17 years old in good health and CMV-seronegative. Sequenced input: PBMCs. The V and J genes are TRBV6-7 and TRBJ1-4, with a weak D call of TRBD1 (5 bases match). TRBV6-7 is an ORF, with its function uncertain. The DNA reads as follows: TGTGCCAGCCCCCAGGGCGTAACTAATGAAAAACTGTTTTTT. It is translated as CASPQGVTNEKLFF.